This T cell receptor (beta chain) was identified during a study of OX40 agonist ivuxolimab in advanced cancers. As for the study in general: Among those enrolled, mean age was roughly 55 years (range about 23 to 85) and 82.7% were male. Partial responses were observed in three patients, of whom one had hepatocellular carcinoma and two had cutaneous melanoma. General study results and limits: Within 6 weeks, CD4+ and CD8+ blood T cells expanded clonally at 0.1 to 3.0 mg/kg.

A remark on this clone: Its antigen is not identified.

Method: immunoSEQ multiplex PCR; TCRdb's copy keeps in-frame clones and lacks some. The sample has some 60,000 clones, under 95% seen once. The CDR3 runs 13 residues. Looked up from germline, CDR1 is SGHVS and CDR2 is FQNEAQ. Trimming stripped 1 base from V and 10 bases from J, with 11 bases between. The genes are TRBV7-8 and TRBJ2-1, with a weak D call TRBD2 (5 bases). The TCR originated in an adult with an advanced solid tumor such as melanoma, head and neck, liver or kidney cancer. Sequenced material: CD4+ or CD8+ T cells sorted from blood, taken in a trial of the OX40 agonist ivuxolimab. The CDR3: CASSLDYPGEQFF. CDR3 nucleotides: TGTGCCAGCAGCTTAGATTATCCGGGGGAGCAGTTCTTC.